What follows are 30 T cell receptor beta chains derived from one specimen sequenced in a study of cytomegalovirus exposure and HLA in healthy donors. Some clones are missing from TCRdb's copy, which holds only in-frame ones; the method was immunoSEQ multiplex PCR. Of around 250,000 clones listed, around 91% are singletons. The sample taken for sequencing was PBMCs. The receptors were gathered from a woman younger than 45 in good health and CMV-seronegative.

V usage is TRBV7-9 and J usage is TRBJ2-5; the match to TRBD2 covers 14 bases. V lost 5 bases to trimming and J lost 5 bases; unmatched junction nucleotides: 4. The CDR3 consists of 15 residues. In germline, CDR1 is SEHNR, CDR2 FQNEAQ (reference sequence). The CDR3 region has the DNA TGTGCCAGCAGCGGGACTAGCGGGAGCTTCGAGACCCAGTACTTC. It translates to CASSGTSGSFETQYF.

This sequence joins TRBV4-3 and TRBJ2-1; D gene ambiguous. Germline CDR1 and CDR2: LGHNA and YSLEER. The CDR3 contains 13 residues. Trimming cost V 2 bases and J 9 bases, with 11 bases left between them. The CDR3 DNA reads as TGCGCCAGCAGCCAATTATTAACGGGTGAGCAGTTCTTC. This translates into CASSQLLTGEQFF.

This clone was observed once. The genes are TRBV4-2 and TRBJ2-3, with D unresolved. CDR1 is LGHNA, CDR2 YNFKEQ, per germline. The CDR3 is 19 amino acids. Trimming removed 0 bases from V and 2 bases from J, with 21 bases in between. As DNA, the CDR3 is TGTGCCAGCAGCCAAGAGCCTGAACAATTCCGGGTGGTCACAGATACGCAGTATTTT. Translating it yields CASSQEPEQFRVVTDTQYF.

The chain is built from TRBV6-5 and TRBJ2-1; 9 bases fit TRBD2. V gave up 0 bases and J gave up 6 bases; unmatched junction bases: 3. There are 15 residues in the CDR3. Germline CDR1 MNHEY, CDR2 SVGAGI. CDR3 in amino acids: CASSYSGGRANEQFF. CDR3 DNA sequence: TGTGCCAGCAGTTACTCTGGCGGGAGGGCCAATGAGCAGTTCTTC.

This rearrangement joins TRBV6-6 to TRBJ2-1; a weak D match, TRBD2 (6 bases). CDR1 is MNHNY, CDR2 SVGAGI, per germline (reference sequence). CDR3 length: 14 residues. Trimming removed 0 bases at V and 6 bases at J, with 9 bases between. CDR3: CASSYSDYSNEQFF. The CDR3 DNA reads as TGTGCCAGCAGTTACTCGGACTACTCCAATGAGCAGTTCTTC.

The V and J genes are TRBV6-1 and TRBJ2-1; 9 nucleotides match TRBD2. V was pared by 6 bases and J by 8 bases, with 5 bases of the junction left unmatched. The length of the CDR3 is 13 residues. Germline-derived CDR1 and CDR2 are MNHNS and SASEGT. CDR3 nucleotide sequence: TGTGCCAGCAGAGGTAGCGGGAGCTATGAGCAGTTCTTC. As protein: CASRGSGSYEQFF.

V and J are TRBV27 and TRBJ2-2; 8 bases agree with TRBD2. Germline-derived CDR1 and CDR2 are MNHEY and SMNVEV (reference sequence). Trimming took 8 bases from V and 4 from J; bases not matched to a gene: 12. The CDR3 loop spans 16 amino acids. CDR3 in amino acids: CASARGAGVGTGELFF. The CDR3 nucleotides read TGTGCCAGCGCCCGTGGAGCGGGAGTGGGCACCGGGGAGCTGTTTTTT.

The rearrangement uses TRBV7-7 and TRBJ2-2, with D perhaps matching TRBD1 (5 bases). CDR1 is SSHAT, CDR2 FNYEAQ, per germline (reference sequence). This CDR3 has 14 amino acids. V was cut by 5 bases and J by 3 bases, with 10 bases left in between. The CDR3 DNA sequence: TGTGCCAGCAGCAGAGACAGTTACACCGGGGAGCTGTTTTTT. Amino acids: CASSRDSYTGELFF. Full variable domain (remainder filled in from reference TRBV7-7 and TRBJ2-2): GAGVSQSPRYKVTKRGQDVTLRCDPISSHATLYWYQQALGQGPEFLTYFNYEAQPDKSGLPSDRFSAERPEGSISTLTIQRTEQRDSAMYRCASSRDSYTGELFFGEGSRLTVL.

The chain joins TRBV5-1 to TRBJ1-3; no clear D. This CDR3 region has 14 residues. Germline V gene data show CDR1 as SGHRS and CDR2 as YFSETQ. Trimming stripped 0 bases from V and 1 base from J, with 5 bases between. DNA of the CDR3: TGCGCCAGCAGCTTGGATTTATCTGGAAACACCATATATTTT. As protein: CASSLDLSGNTIYF.

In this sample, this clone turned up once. The CDR3 DNA sequence: TGTGCCAGCAGTGTGGACAGGACTAGCGGCTCCTACGAGCAGTACTTC. It is translated as CASSVDRTSGSYEQYF. The rearrangement joins TRBV6-1 to TRBJ2-7; 10 bases map to TRBD2. V was clipped by 4 bases and J by 0 bases; unmatched bases: 6. Germline-derived CDR1 and CDR2 are MNHNS and SASEGT. The CDR3 runs to 16 residues.

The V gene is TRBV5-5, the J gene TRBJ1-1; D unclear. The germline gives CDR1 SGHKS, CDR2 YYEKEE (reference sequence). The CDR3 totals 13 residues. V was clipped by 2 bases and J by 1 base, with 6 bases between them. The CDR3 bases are TGTGCCAGCAGCTTTCAGGCGAACACTGAAGCTTTCTTT. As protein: CASSFQANTEAFF.

The CDR3 is CASSLSWSYGYTF. The DNA of the CDR3 is TGTGCCAGCAGTTTATCCTGGTCCTATGGCTACACCTTC. The gene calls are TRBV28 and TRBJ1-2; D unresolved. The CDR3 extends over 13 amino acids. V was cut by 1 base and J by 4 bases, with 7 bases left in between. Germline CDR1 is MDHEN and CDR2 is SYDVKM.

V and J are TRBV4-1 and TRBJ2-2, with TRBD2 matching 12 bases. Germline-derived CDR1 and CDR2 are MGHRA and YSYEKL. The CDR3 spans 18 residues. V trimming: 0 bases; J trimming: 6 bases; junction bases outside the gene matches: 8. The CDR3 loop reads CASSQDRLAGVQPGELFF. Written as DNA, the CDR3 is TGCGCCAGCAGCCAAGATAGACTAGCGGGAGTACAACCCGGGGAGCTGTTTTTT.

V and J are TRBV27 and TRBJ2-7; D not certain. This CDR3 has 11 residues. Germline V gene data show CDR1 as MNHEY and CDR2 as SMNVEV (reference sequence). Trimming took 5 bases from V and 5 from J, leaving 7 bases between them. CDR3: CASSQLNEQYF. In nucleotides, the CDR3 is TGTGCCAGCAGTCAGTTAAACGAGCAGTACTTC.

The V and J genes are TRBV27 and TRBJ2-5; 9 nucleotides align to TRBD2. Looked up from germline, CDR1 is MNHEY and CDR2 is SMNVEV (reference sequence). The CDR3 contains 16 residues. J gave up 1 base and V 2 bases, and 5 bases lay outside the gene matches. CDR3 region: CASSLTLAGTQETQYF. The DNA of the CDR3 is TGTGCCAGCAGTTTAACCCTAGCGGGGACCCAAGAGACCCAGTACTTC.

The CDR3 DNA reads as TGCGCCAGCAGCCCCACCCCCGGGACAGCCATGAACACTGAAGCTTTCTTT. Protein product: CASSPTPGTAMNTEAFF. This chain links TRBV5-1 with TRBJ1-1; 7 nucleotides match TRBD1. The CDR3 runs 17 residues. J was trimmed by 0 bases and V by 4 bases; bases with no gene match: 12. The germline V gene encodes CDR1 SGHRS and CDR2 YFSETQ.

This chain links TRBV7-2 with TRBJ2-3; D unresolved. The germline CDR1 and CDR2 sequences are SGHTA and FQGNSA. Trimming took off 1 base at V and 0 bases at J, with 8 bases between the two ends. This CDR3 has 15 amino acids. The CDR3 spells CASSLVAISTDTQYF. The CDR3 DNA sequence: TGTGCCAGCAGCTTAGTGGCAATTAGCACAGATACGCAGTATTTT.

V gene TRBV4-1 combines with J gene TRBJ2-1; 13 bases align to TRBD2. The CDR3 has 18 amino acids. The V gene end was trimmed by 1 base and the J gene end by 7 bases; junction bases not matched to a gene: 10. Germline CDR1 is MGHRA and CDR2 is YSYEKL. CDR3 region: CASSQGLLGLAGDNEQFF. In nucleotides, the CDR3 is TGCGCCAGCAGCCAAGGGCTTTTAGGACTAGCGGGAGATAATGAGCAGTTCTTC.

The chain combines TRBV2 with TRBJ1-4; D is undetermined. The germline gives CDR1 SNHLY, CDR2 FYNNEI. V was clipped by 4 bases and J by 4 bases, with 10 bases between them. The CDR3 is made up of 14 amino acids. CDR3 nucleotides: TGTGCCAGCAGTGCGACAAGTAGTAATGAAAAACTGTTTTTT. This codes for CASSATSSNEKLFF.

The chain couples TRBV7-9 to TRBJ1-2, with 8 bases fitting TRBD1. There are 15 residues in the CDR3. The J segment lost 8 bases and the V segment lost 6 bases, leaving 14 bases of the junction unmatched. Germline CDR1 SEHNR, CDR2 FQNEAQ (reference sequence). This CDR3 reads CASSSSLSRGLGYTF. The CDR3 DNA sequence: TGTGCCAGCAGTAGTAGCTTGTCCAGGGGGCTCGGCTACACCTTC.

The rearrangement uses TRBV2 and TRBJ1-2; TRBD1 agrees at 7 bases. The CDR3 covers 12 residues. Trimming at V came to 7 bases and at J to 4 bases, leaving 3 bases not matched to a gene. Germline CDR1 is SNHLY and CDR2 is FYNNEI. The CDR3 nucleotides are TGTGCCAGCAAGTCAGGGGGCTATGGCTACACCTTC. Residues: CASKSGGYGYTF.

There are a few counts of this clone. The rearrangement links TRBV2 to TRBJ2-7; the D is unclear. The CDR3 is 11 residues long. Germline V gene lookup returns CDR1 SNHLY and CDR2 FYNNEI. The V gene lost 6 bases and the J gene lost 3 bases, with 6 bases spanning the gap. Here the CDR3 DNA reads TGTGCCAGCAGAAAGGGCTACGAGCAGTACTTC. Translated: CASRKGYEQYF.

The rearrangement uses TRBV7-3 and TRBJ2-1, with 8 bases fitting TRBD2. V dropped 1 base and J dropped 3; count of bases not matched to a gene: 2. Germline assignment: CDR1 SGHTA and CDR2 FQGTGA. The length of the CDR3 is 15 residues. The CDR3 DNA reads TGTGCCAGCAGCTTAATCGCGGGAGGCTACAATGAGCAGTTCTTC. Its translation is CASSLIAGGYNEQFF.

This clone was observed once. In nucleotides, the CDR3 is TGTGCCAGCAGCTTAGCATCCCGAGATGGCTACACCTTC. As protein: CASSLASRDGYTF. This rearrangement joins TRBV7-9 to TRBJ1-2; no clear D. V was cut by 0 bases and J by 6 bases, with 8 bases left in between. The CDR3 is 13 residues long. The germline CDR1 and CDR2 sequences are SEHNR and FQNEAQ (reference sequence).

The CDR3 loop reads CASSRVGGTDTQYF. CDR3 nucleotide sequence: TGTGCCAGCAGCCGGGTTGGGGGGACAGATACGCAGTATTTT. V usage is TRBV28 and J usage is TRBJ2-3; D is perhaps TRBD2 (6 bases). This CDR3 is 14 amino acids long. Germline V gene data show CDR1 as MDHEN and CDR2 as SYDVKM. Trimming took 6 bases from V and 3 from J, leaving 13 bases between them.

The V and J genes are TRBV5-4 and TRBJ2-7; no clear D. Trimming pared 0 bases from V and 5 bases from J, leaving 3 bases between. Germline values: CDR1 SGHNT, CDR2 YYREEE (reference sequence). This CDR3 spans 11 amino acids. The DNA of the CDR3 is TGTGCCAGCAGCTTGGATAACGAGCAGTACTTC. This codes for CASSLDNEQYF.

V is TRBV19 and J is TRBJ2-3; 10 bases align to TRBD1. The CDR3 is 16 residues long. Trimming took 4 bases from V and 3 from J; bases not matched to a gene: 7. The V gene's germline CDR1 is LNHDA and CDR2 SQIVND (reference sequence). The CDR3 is CASSRAGTGVTDTQYF. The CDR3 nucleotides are TGTGCCAGTAGTAGAGCCGGGACAGGGGTTACAGATACGCAGTATTTT. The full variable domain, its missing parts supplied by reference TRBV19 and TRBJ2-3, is DGGITQSPKYLFRKEGQNVTLSCEQNLNHDAMYWYRQDPGQGLRLIYYSQIVNDFQKGDIAEGYSVSREKKESFPLTVTSAQKNPTAFYLCASSRAGTGVTDTQYFGPGTRLTVL.

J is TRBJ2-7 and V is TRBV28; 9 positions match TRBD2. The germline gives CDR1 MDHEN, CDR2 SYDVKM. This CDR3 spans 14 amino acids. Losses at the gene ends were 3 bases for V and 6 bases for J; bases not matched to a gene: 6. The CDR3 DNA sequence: TGTGCCAGCAGTTTGTGGCGGGAGGGCTTCGAGCAGTACTTC. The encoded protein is CASSLWREGFEQYF.

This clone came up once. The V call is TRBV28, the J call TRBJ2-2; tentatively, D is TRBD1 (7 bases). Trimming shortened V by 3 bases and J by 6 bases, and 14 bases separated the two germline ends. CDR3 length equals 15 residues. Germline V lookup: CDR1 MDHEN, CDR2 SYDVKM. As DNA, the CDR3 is TGTGCCAGCAGTTTCAGGGGGAGGACCGCCGGGGAGCTGTTTTTT. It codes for CASSFRGRTAGELFF.

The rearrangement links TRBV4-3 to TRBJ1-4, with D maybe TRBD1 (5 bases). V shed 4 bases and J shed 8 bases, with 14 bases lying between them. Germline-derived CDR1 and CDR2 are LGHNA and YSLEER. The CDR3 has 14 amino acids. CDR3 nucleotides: TGCGCCAGCAGCCCAACCGGGACCTTCGAAAAACTGTTTTTT. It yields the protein CASSPTGTFEKLFF.